What follows are 22 T cell receptor beta chains derived from one specimen sequenced in a study of technical replicates of blood from a handful of donors. Produced via immunoSEQ multiplex PCR; TCRdb's table is partial and in-frame only. The table records about 79,000 clones, around 92% of them present only once. Sequencing was carried out using T cells isolated from PBMCs. The receptors were sampled from a human donor in good health. Some clones in this sample may be carry-over from other donors' samples.

CDR3 sequence reads: CASSLGTSTGRQETQYF. The CDR3 DNA is TGTGCCAGCAGTTTAGGAACATCGACAGGCCGCCAAGAGACCCAGTACTTC. The J gene is TRBJ2-5, the V gene TRBV28; D perhaps matches TRBD1 (6 bases). Germline CDR1 is MDHEN and CDR2 is SYDVKM. V lost 2 bases and J 1 base, leaving 17 bases between the germline ends. CDR3 length: 17 amino acids.

This chain connects TRBV7-8 to TRBJ2-2; 7 bases line up with TRBD1. Germline V gene data show CDR1 as SGHVS and CDR2 as FQNEAQ. The length of the CDR3 is 17 residues. V was pared by 1 base and J by 7 bases, with 12 bases of the junction left unmatched. The CDR3 loop is CASSLVVGGSRVGELFF. In DNA form, the CDR3 reads TGTGCCAGCAGCTTAGTAGTAGGGGGCTCTAGGGTCGGGGAGCTGTTTTTT.

The chain employs TRBV11-2 and TRBJ1-1; D is uncertain. The CDR3 covers 13 residues. Germline loops: CDR1 SGHAT, CDR2 FQNNGV. V gave up 2 bases and J gave up 1 base, with 5 bases separating them. The CDR3 DNA is TGTGCCAGCAGCTTAAACAGGAACACTGAAGCTTTCTTT. It codes for CASSLNRNTEAFF. Full variable domain (outside the CDR3, taken from reference TRBV11-2 and TRBJ1-1): EAGVAQSPRYKIIEKRQSVAFWCNPISGHATLYWYQQILGQGPKLLIQFQNNGVVDDSQLPKDRFSAERLKGVDSTLKIQPAKLEDSAVYLCASSLNRNTEAFFGQGTRLTVV.

The V call is TRBV6-5, the J call TRBJ2-6, with TRBD1 as a possible D gene (6 bases). CDR1 and CDR2 from the germline V gene are MNHEY and SVGAGI. CDR3 length: 16 residues. V lost 0 bases, J lost 3 bases, and 9 bases lay in between. In nucleotides, the CDR3 is TGTGCCAGCAGTTACTCTACAGGGCGTGGGGCCAACGTCCTGACTTTC. Translation: CASSYSTGRGANVLTF.

The chain couples TRBV27 to TRBJ2-7, with D uncertain. The germline V gene has CDR1 MNHEY and CDR2 SMNVEV (reference sequence). The CDR3 has 13 amino acids. The V gene lost 3 bases and the J gene lost 3 bases, with 9 bases spanning the gap. The CDR3 DNA is TGTGCCAGCAGTTTGACACTGGGCTACGAGCAGTACTTC. Protein: CASSLTLGYEQYF.

The V gene is TRBV5-1, the J gene TRBJ1-3, with D perhaps TRBD1 (6 bases). This CDR3 comprises 16 residues. V was trimmed by 0 bases and J by 5 bases, leaving 15 bases between them. CDR1 and CDR2 (germline): SGHRS, YFSETQ. CDR3 coding DNA: TGCGCCAGCAGCTTGGCCGAGTGGGACAAAAGAAACACCATATATTTT. Translation: CASSLAEWDKRNTIYF.

This chain links TRBV6-4 with TRBJ2-2; 10 nucleotides agree with TRBD1. The germline CDR1 and CDR2 sequences are MRHNA and SNTAGT. V lost 0 bases and J lost 4; bases outside the gene matches: 2. CDR3 size: 16 residues. The CDR3 spells CASSDSGTGATGELFF. The CDR3 DNA is TGTGCCAGCAGTGACTCGGGGACAGGGGCCACCGGGGAGCTGTTTTTT.

The chain couples TRBV13 to TRBJ2-2; D unresolved. The CDR3 totals 13 residues. CDR1 and CDR2 from the germline V gene are PRHDT and FYEKMQ (reference sequence). Trimming removed 3 bases at V and 9 bases at J, with 11 bases between. This chain's CDR3 is CASSLVGRWELFF. The CDR3 DNA follows: TGTGCCAGCAGCTTGGTCGGTCGTTGGGAGCTGTTTTTT.

This rearrangement joins TRBV5-6 to TRBJ2-7; a possible D gene is TRBD2 (6 bases). Germline-derived CDR1 and CDR2 are SGHDT and YYEEEE. The CDR3 runs 13 residues. V lost 4 bases, J lost 7 bases, and 15 bases lay in between. The CDR3 DNA sequence: TGTGCCAGCAGCCCCCCGGGAGAGAGTGAGCAGTACTTC. As protein: CASSPPGESEQYF.

CDR3: CASSLSERGNEQFF. DNA of the CDR3: TGTGCCAGCAGTTTATCGGAACGGGGCAATGAGCAGTTCTTC. The chain has TRBV27 and TRBJ2-1; D perhaps matches TRBD2 (5 bases). The ends were cut back, 0 bases at V and 6 bases at J, with 9 bases in the middle. Looked up from germline, CDR1 is MNHEY and CDR2 is SMNVEV (reference sequence). The CDR3 has 14 residues.

The J gene is TRBJ2-1, the V gene TRBV7-3, with D perhaps TRBD2 (6 bases). The V end was cut by 3 bases, the J end by 7 bases, with 16 bases between. CDR3 length: 15 residues. Germline CDR1 SGHTA, CDR2 FQGTGA. The CDR3 spells CASSLASGLENEQFF. CDR3 in DNA: TGTGCCAGCAGCTTGGCCAGCGGGCTGGAAAATGAGCAGTTCTTC. The full variable domain, completed using reference TRBV7-3 and TRBJ2-1, is GAGVSQTPSNKVTEKGKYVELRCDPISGHTALYWYRQSLGQGPEFLIYFQGTGAADDSGLPNDRFFAVRPEGSVSTLKIQRTERGDSAVYLCASSLASGLENEQFFGPGTRLTVL.

The J gene is TRBJ2-1, the V gene TRBV7-2; TRBD1 agrees at 9 bases. J lost 9 bases, V lost 2 bases, and 8 bases had no gene match. Germline CDR1 is SGHTA and CDR2 is FQGNSA. The CDR3 runs to 15 residues. The CDR3 is CASSLRDRAWVEQFF. CDR3 nucleotide sequence: TGTGCCAGCAGCTTAAGGGACAGGGCTTGGGTTGAGCAGTTCTTC.

CDR3 region: CAISEGLYGYTF. Here the CDR3 DNA reads TGTGCCATCAGTGAGGGGCTGTATGGCTACACCTTC. The genes are TRBV10-3 and TRBJ1-2; D unresolved. CDR1 and CDR2 from the germline V gene are ENHRY and SYGVKD. This CDR3 comprises 12 residues. V lost 2 bases and J lost 5, with 6 bases in between.

The rearrangement joins TRBV5-6 to TRBJ1-1, with D unclear. V lost 1 base, J lost 7 bases, and 8 bases lay in between. The germline V gene has CDR1 SGHDT and CDR2 YYEEEE. The CDR3 consists of 12 residues. CDR3 loop: CASSLSVHEAFF. For the CDR3, the DNA is TGTGCCAGCAGCTTGAGCGTACATGAAGCTTTCTTT.

The V call is TRBV19, the J call TRBJ2-1; 8 bases are shared with TRBD2. V shed 5 bases, J shed 6 bases, and the junction held 6 bases outside the gene matches. The germline V gene encodes CDR1 LNHDA and CDR2 SQIVND (reference sequence). The CDR3 contains 14 residues. The CDR3 coding sequence is TGTGCCAGTAGTGCCCCACGGGAGGGCAATGAGCAGTTCTTC. Amino acids: CASSAPREGNEQFF.

The V gene is TRBV4-2, the J gene TRBJ1-5; perhaps TRBD1 as D (5 bases). The CDR3 contains 21 residues. Germline CDR1 reads LGHNA; CDR2 reads YNFKEQ. V was cut by 0 bases and J by 0 bases, with 24 bases left in between. The CDR3 coding sequence is TGTGCCAGCAGCCAAGATCCGCCCGGGAGGGGCTCGCATTATAGCAATCAGCCCCAGCATTTT. Protein product: CASSQDPPGRGSHYSNQPQHF.

J is TRBJ2-1 and V is TRBV19, with D possibly being TRBD1 (6 bases). The CDR3 totals 15 residues. Germline assignment: CDR1 LNHDA and CDR2 SQIVND (reference sequence). V shed 11 bases and J shed 2 bases, with 19 bases lying between them. The CDR3 region is CASSNRDTTYNEQFF. The CDR3 bases are TGTGCCTCATCAAACCGGGACACCACCTACAATGAGCAGTTCTTC.

The chain recombines TRBV11-3 with TRBJ2-3, with D possibly TRBD1 on 5 matching bases. In germline, CDR1 is SGHNT, CDR2 YENEEA. With 2 bases removed from V and 1 base from J, the gap between germline ends came to 7 bases. The CDR3 loop spans 14 amino acids. The CDR3 sequence: CASSLMTGTDTQYF. In DNA, the CDR3 is TGTGCCAGCAGCTTAATGACAGGCACAGATACGCAGTATTTT.

This rearrangement joins TRBV11-2 to TRBJ1-1; D perhaps matches TRBD1 (5 bases). This CDR3 is built from 12 residues. The germline CDR1 and CDR2 sequences are SGHAT and FQNNGV. The V gene lost 1 base and the J gene lost 6 bases, with 6 bases spanning the gap. The CDR3 region has the DNA TGTGCCAGCAGCTTAGGACAGTCTGAAGCTTTCTTT. Protein: CASSLGQSEAFF.

The chain joins TRBV29-1 to TRBJ2-3, with TRBD1 identical over 9 bases. V lost 1 base, J lost 1 base, and 0 bases stayed unmatched. Germline loops: CDR1 SQVTM, CDR2 ANQGSEA. This CDR3 has 14 residues. For the CDR3, the DNA is TGCAGCGTTGAAGGACAGGGGGGCACAGATACGCAGTATTTT. Its protein product is CSVEGQGGTDTQYF.

The V gene is TRBV19, the J gene TRBJ1-5; tentatively, D is TRBD1 (6 bases). V lost 3 bases and J 0 bases, leaving 27 bases between the germline ends. Per the germline V gene, CDR1 is LNHDA and CDR2 is SQIVND (reference sequence). This CDR3 is built from 21 residues. In DNA, the CDR3 is TGTGCCAGTAGTATCAAAAGATTCTCGGACAGATTTCTCTATAGCAATCAGCCCCAGCATTTT. Its protein product is CASSIKRFSDRFLYSNQPQHF.

This chain uses TRBV5-1 with TRBJ2-3; D possibly corresponds to TRBD1 (6 bases). The V end was cut by 4 bases, the J end by 0 bases, with 9 bases between. This CDR3 contains 14 residues. Germline CDR1 reads SGHRS; CDR2 reads YFSETQ. The CDR3 DNA is TGCGCCAGCAGCATTACAGGGAGCACAGATACGCAGTATTTT. It encodes CASSITGSTDTQYF. Full variable domain (outside the CDR3, taken from reference TRBV5-1 and TRBJ2-3): KAGVTQTPRYLIKTRGQQVTLSCSPISGHRSVSWYQQTPGQGLQFLFEYFSETQRNKGNFPGRFSGRQFSNSRSEMNVSTLELGDSALYLCASSITGSTDTQYFGPGTRLTVL.